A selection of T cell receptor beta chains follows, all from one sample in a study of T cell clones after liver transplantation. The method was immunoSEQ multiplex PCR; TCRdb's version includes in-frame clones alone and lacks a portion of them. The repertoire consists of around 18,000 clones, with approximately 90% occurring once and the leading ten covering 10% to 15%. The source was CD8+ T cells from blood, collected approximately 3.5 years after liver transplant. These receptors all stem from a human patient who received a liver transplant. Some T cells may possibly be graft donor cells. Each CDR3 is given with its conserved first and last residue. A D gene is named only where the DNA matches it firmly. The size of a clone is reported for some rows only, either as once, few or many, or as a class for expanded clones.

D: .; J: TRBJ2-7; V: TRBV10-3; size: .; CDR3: CAISDPDYNYEQYF; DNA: TGTGCCATCAGTGATCCGGACTACAACTACGAGCAGTACTTC
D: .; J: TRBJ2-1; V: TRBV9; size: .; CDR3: CASSVDSGLGNEQFF; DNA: TGTGCCAGCAGCGTAGACAGCGGGTTGGGGAATGAGCAGTTCTTC
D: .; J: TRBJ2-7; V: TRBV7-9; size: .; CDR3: CASSLEEDYEQYF; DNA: TGTGCCAGCAGCTTAGAAGAAGATTACGAGCAGTACTTC
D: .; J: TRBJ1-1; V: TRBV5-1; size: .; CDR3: CASSLIQGNTEAFF; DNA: TGCGCCAGCAGCTTAATACAGGGGAACACTGAAGCTTTCTTT
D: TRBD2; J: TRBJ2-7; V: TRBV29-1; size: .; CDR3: CSVGLADTYEQYF; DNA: TGCAGCGTAGGACTAGCGGACACCTACGAGCAGTACTTC
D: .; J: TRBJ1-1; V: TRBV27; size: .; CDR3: CASSLYPAGVTEAFF; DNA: TGTGCCAGCAGTTTATACCCAGCCGGCGTCACTGAAGCTTTCTTT
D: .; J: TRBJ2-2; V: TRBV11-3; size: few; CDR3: CASSLAGTYTGELFF; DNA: TGTGCCAGCAGCTTAGCCGGGACTTACACCGGGGAGCTGTTTTTT
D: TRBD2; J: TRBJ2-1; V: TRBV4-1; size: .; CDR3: CASSQASGRGSDEQFF; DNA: TGCGCCAGCAGCCAAGCTAGCGGGAGAGGTAGCGATGAGCAGTTCTTC
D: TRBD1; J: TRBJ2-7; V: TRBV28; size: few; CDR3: CASSFPGTAYEQYF; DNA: TGTGCCAGCAGTTTTCCTGGGACAGCCTACGAGCAGTACTTC
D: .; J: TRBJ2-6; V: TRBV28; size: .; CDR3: CASSPLYPGANVLTF; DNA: TGTGCCAGCAGTCCTCTTTATCCTGGGGCCAACGTCCTGACTTTC
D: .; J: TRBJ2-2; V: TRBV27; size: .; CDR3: CASSLTPDGLVTGELFF; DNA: TGTGCCAGCAGTTTAACGCCGGACGGCTTGGTTACCGGGGAGCTGTTTTTT
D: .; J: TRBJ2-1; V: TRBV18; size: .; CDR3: CASSPPGAGEQFF; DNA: TGTGCCAGCTCACCACCGGGGGCGGGGGAGCAGTTCTTC
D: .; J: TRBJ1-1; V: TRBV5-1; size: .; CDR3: CASSFKVGTEAFF; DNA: TGCGCCAGCAGCTTCAAGGTAGGCACTGAAGCTTTCTTT
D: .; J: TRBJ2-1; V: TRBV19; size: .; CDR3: CASTSSGLANEQFF; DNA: TGTGCCAGCACGTCGTCGGGCCTCGCCAATGAGCAGTTCTTC
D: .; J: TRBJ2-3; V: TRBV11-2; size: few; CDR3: CASSSEGTDTQYF; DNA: TGTGCCAGCAGCTCCGAAGGGACAGATACGCAGTATTTT
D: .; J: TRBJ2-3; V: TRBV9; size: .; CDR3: CASSDPGIRLTDTQYF; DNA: TGTGCCAGCAGCGACCCCGGGATTCGCCTCACAGATACGCAGTATTTT
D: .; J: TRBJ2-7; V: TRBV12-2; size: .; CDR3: CASRPGGQNYEQYF; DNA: TGTGCAAGTCGCCCGGGGGGACAAAACTACGAGCAGTACTTC
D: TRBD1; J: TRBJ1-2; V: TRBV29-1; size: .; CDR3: CSVDEYSTGEGGYTF; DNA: TGCAGCGTTGATGAATATTCGACAGGGGAGGGTGGCTACACCTTC
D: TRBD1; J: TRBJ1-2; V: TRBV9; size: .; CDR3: CASSPSGTGNYGYTF; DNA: TGTGCCAGCAGCCCTTCGGGGACAGGGAACTATGGCTACACCTTC
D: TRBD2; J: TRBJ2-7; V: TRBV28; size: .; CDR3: CASSEGLAGAYEQYF; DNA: TGTGCCAGCAGTGAGGGACTAGCGGGAGCCTACGAGCAGTACTTC
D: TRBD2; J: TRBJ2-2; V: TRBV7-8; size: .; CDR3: CASSYFSGRRSGELFF; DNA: TGTGCCAGCAGCTACTTCAGCGGGAGACGTAGCGGGGAGCTGTTTTTT
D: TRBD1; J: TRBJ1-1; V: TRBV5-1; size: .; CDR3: CASSLMKGQSEAFF; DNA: TGCGCCAGCAGCTTGATGAAGGGACAGAGTGAAGCTTTCTTT
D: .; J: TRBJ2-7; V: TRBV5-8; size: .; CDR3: CASRGTGTYEQYF; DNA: TGTGCCAGCCGGGGTACGGGCACCTACGAGCAGTACTTC
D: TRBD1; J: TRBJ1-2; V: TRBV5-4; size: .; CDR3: CASSQTGVRGYTF; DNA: TGTGCCAGCAGCCAGACAGGGGTAAGGGGCTACACCTTC
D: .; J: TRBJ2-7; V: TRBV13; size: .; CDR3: CASSLGGTGSYEQYF; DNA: TGTGCCAGCAGCTTAGGAGGGACGGGCTCCTACGAGCAGTACTTC
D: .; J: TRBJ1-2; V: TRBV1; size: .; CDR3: CTSSKGCLCERTYGYTF; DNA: TGCACCAGCAGCAAAGGCTGTTTGTGCGAAAGGACCTATGGCTACACCTTC
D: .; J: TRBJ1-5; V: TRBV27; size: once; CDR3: CASSSVGSGQPQHF; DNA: TGTGCCAGCAGTTCGGTCGGGAGTGGTCAGCCCCAGCATTTT
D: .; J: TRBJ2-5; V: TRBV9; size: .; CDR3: CASSVHSGEGETQYF; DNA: TGTGCCAGCAGCGTACACTCAGGGGAAGGGGAGACCCAGTACTTC
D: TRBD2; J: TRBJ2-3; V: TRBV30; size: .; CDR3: CAWSLGLAPDTQYF; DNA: TGTGCCTGGAGCCTGGGACTAGCTCCAGATACGCAGTATTTT
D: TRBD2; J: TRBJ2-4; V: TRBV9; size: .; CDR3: CASSVGPSGRGNIQYF; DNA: TGTGCCAGCAGCGTAGGTCCTAGCGGGAGGGGAAACATTCAGTACTTC
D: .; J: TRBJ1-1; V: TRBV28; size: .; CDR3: CASSLPMNTEAFF; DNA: TGTGCCAGCAGTTTGCCAATGAACACTGAAGCTTTCTTT
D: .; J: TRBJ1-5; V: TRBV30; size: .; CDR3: CAWSLGPNQPQHF; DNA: TGTGCCTGGAGTCTGGGACCCAATCAGCCCCAGCATTTT
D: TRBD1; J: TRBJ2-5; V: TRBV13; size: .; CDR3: CASSPDRGQGQETQYF; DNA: TGTGCCAGCAGCCCAGACCGGGGACAGGGACAAGAGACCCAGTACTTC
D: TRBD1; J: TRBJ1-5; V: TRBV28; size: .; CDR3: CASRRTGTGDSNQPQHF; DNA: TGTGCCAGCAGACGTACCGGGACAGGGGATAGCAATCAGCCCCAGCATTTT
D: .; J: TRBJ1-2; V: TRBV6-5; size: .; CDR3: CASSPPGTLGYTF; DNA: TGTGCCAGCAGCCCCCCAGGCACCCTTGGCTACACCTTC
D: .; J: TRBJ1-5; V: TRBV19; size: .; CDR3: CASSIGPYGHQPQHF; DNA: TGTGCCAGTAGTATAGGGCCGTATGGCCATCAGCCCCAGCATTTT
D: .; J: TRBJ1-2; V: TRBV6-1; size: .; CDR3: CASSEATRGYGYTF; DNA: TGTGCCAGCAGTGAAGCAACCAGAGGCTATGGCTACACCTTC
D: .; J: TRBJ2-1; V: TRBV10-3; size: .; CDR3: CAISAFREDNRNEQFF; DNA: TGTGCCATCAGTGCGTTTAGGGAGGATAATAGGAATGAGCAGTTCTTC
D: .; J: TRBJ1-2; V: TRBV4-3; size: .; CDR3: CASSPAPTGGYGYTF; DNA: TGCGCCAGCAGCCCAGCCCCAACAGGTGGCTATGGCTACACCTTC
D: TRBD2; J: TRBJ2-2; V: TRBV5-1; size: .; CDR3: CASSLTNNPGTSGHANTGELFF; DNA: TGCGCCAGCAGCTTGACCAACAATCCAGGGACTAGCGGACACGCGAACACCGGGGAGCTGTTTTTT
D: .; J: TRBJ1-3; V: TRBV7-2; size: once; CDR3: CASSLLLGGNTIYF; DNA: TGTGCCAGCAGCTTGCTTCTGGGGGGGAACACCATATATTTT
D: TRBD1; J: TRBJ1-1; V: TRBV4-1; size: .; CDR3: CASTYGQGVTEAFF; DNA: TGCGCCAGCACCTACGGACAGGGGGTCACTGAAGCTTTCTTT
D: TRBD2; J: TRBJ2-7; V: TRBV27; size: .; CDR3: CASTLTGTNLYEQYF; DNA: TGTGCCAGCACCCTTACCGGGACTAACCTCTACGAGCAGTACTTC
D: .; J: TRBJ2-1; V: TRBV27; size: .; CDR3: CASSLSFNREQFF; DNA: TGTGCCAGCAGTTTATCCTTCAATCGTGAGCAGTTCTTC
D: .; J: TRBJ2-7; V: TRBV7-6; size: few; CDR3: CASSPDSHEQYF; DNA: TGTGCCAGCAGCCCTGACAGTCACGAGCAGTACTTC
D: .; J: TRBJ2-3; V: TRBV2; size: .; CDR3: CASSPGPTDTQYF; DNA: TGTGCCAGCAGCCCCGGACCCACAGATACGCAGTATTTT